This TCR beta chain was recovered during a study of blood T cell repertoires in COVID-19. About the study: Both acute and convalescent COVID-19 samples were obtained from the United States, Italy and Spain. The cDNA or gDNA used as material had been derived from T cells, B-cell-depleted T cells, or PBMCs.

This clone was detected a few times. How the authors handled the data: Using reference gene primer amplification, nucleated cell counts were estimated. Clones were sequenced by immunoSEQ multiplex PCR, and TCRdb holds only the in-frame ones, with some missing. D and trimming were read from the DNA, whereas the V and J calls and clone size are those reported in that table. The sample carries under 130,000 clones, around 83% recorded once. Germline V gene sequence: CDR1 SGHRS, CDR2 YFSETQ. V lost 4 bases, J lost 3 bases, and 10 bases stayed unmatched. The CDR3 covers 15 residues. This chain uses TRBV5-1 with TRBJ2-7; TRBD2 matches at 7 bases. This sequence originates from a human donor in a cohort sampled during active COVID-19. The specimen was peripheral blood. CDR3 protein: CASSPGGSVIYEQYF. The DNA of the CDR3 is TGCGCCAGCAGCCCGGGGGGTAGCGTCATCTACGAGCAGTACTTC.